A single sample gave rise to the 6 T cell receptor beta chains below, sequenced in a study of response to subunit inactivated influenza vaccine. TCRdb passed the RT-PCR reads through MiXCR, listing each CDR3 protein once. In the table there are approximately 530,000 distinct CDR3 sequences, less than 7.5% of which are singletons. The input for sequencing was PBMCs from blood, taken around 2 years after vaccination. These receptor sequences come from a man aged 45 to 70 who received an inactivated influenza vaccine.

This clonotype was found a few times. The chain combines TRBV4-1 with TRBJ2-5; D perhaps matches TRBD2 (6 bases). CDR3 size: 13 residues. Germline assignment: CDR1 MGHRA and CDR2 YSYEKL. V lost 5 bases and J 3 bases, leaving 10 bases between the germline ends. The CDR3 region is CASSGGIEETQYF. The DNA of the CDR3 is TGCGCCAGCAGCGGGGGGATCGAAGAGACCCAGTACTTC.

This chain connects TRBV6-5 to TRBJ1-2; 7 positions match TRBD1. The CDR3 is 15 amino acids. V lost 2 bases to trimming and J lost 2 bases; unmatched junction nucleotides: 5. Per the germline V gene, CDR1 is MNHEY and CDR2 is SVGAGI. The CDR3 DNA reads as TGTGCCAGCAGTTACCTAGGGGGCGAGAACTATGGCTACACCTTC. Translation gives CASSYLGGENYGYTF.

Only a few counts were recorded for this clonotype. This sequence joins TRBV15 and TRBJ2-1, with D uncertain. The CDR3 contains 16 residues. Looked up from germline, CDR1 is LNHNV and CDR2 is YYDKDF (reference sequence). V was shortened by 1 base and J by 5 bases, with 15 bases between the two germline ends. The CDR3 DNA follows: TGTGCCACCAGCAGAGGTGCCTCCAACGCCGACAATGAGCAGTTCTTC. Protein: CATSRGASNADNEQFF.

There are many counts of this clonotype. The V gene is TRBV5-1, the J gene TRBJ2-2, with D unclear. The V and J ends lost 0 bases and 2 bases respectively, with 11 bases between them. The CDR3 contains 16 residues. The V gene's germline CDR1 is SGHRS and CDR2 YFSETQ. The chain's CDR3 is CASSLGSVPNTGELFF. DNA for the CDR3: TGCGCCAGCAGCTTGGGCAGCGTACCCAACACCGGGGAGCTGTTTTTT.

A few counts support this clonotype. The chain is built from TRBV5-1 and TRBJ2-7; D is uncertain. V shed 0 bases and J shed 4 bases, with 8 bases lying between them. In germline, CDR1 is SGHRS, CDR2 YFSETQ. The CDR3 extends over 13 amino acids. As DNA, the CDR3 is TGCGCCAGCAGCTTGGGGGAAGAGTACGAGCAGTACTTC. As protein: CASSLGEEYEQYF.

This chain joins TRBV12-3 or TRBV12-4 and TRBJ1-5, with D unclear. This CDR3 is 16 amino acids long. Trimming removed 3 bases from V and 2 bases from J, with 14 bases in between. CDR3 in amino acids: CASSFVGVGGNQPQHF. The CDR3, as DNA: TGTGCCAGCAGTTTCGTGGGTGTCGGAGGCAATCAGCCCCAGCATTTT.